This entry lists 18 T cell receptor beta chains sequenced from one sample in a study of T cell responses to AZD1222 COVID-19 vaccine (dated by TCRdb to 2020 to 2022). In the paper's terms, the time point label means: baseline before first vaccination. Libraries came from the immunoSEQ multiplex PCR assay. Held by TCRdb, this immuneACCESS table contains in-frame sequences only and omits some clones. Under half of the omission traces to an unresolved V gene where checked; the cause of the rest is unknown. For this sample the table gives approximately 150,000 clones, of which about 93% were detected only once. The ten largest clones represent 5.1% of the sample. The material sequenced was peripheral blood, taken on day 0 of AZD1222 vaccination. Source of these receptors: an adult in good health.

The chain couples TRBV5-4 to TRBJ2-3, with 10 bases aligning to TRBD2. V lost 0 bases, J lost 7 bases, and 8 bases stayed unmatched. Germline lookup yields CDR1 SGHNT and CDR2 YYREEE (reference sequence). The length of the CDR3 is 16 residues. CDR3 region: CASSLASSGGRYTQYF. The CDR3 bases are TGTGCCAGCAGCTTGGCCTCTAGCGGGGGCAGGTATACGCAGTATTTT. The full variable domain, in which reference TRBV5-4 and TRBJ2-3 provide the parts outside the CDR3, is ETGVTQSPTHLIKTRGQQVTLRCSSQSGHNTVSWYQQALGQGPQFIFQYYREEENGRGNFPPRFSGLQFPNYSSELNVNALELDDSALYLCASSLASSGGRYTQYFGPGTRLTVL.

The V gene is TRBV21-1, the J gene TRBJ1-6. TRBV21-1 represents a pseudogene. This CDR3 spans 20 amino acids. The CDR3 region has the DNA TGTGCCAGCAGCAAAGGAGGGAGGACCCACAGGTGGTCCTATAATTCACCCCTCCACTTT. Translated: CASSKGGRTHRWSYNSPLHF.

The chain recombines TRBV29-1 with TRBJ1-1; D is undetermined. The CDR3 extends over 14 amino acids. V was pared by 6 bases and J by 4 bases, with 18 bases between. The germline V gene encodes CDR1 SQVTM and CDR2 ANQGSEA. DNA of the CDR3: TGCAGCGTCGGGCAGTCAAGCGGACGCACTGAAGCTTTCTTT. Amino acids: CSVGQSSGRTEAFF.

The chain has TRBV10-2 and TRBJ1-1; D uncertain. The CDR3 has 13 amino acids. CDR1 and CDR2 from the germline V gene are WSHSY and SAAADI. The V gene lost 6 bases and the J gene lost 1 base, with 9 bases spanning the gap. The CDR3 region has the DNA TGCGCCAGCAGCGGTCAGCGGAACACTGAAGCTTTCTTT. Amino acids: CASSGQRNTEAFF.

The chain employs TRBV20-1 and TRBJ2-1; possible D gene TRBD2, 6 bases. In germline, CDR1 is DFQATT, CDR2 SNEGSKA (reference sequence). Between the trimmed V and J ends, which lost 3 bases and 5 bases, there was a span of 8 bases. The CDR3 loop spans 12 amino acids. In DNA, the CDR3 is TGCAGTGCTAGTGGGGGGAACAATGAGCAGTTCTTC. This codes for CSASGGNNEQFF.

The gene calls are TRBV9 and TRBJ1-6, with 7 bases matching TRBD1. The length of the CDR3 is 16 residues. J lost 6 bases, V lost 4 bases, and 10 bases had no gene match. From germline, CDR1 is SGDLS and CDR2 YYNGEE. CDR3 sequence: CASSLTGEVTNSPLHF. CDR3 sequence (DNA): TGTGCCAGCAGCCTCACAGGGGAGGTGACTAATTCACCCCTCCACTTT.

The chain carries TRBV5-1 and TRBJ2-7; TRBD2 matches at 11 bases. The CDR3 is made up of 16 amino acids. CDR1 and CDR2 (germline): SGHRS, YFSETQ. The trim removed 4 bases at V and 3 bases at J, leaving 9 bases unmatched. CDR3 in DNA: TGCGCCAGCAGCCCCTCACTAGCGGGAGTCGTCTACGAGCAGTACTTC. Translating gives CASSPSLAGVVYEQYF.

V is TRBV9 and J is TRBJ2-6; D ambiguous. Germline CDR1 is SGDLS and CDR2 is YYNGEE. V shed 4 bases and J shed 0 bases, with 14 bases lying between them. The CDR3 contains 17 residues. The CDR3 sequence: CASSPMTLSSGANVLTF. As DNA, the CDR3 is TGTGCCAGCAGCCCGATGACTCTTTCCTCTGGGGCCAACGTCCTGACTTTC. Full variable domain (rest looked up from reference TRBV9 and TRBJ2-6): DSGVTQTPKHLITATGQRVTLRCSPRSGDLSVYWYQQSLDQGLQFLIQYYNGEERAKGNILERFSAQQFPDLHSELNLSSLELGDSALYFCASSPMTLSSGANVLTFGAGSRLTVL.

V gene TRBV4-3 combines with J gene TRBJ2-2, with 8 bases that match TRBD2. Germline V gene data show CDR1 as LGHNA and CDR2 as YSLEER. The CDR3 consists of 17 residues. Unmatched junction bases numbered 5, after V lost 1 base and J lost 1 base. The CDR3 nucleotides read TGCGCCAGCAGCCAAGTCGGGCGGGGGGTGAACACCGGGGAGCTGTTTTTT. This codes for CASSQVGRGVNTGELFF.

The chain links TRBV7-2 to TRBJ1-2, with TRBD1 identical over 11 bases. The CDR3 loop spans 18 amino acids. The junction had 12 bases not matched to a gene; V was cut back by 1 base and J by 5 bases. Germline CDR1 is SGHTA and CDR2 is FQGNSA. CDR3: CASSLDRDRGTLGYGYTF. The DNA of the CDR3 is TGTGCCAGCAGCTTAGACAGGGACAGGGGGACGCTAGGATATGGCTACACCTTC.

The J gene is TRBJ1-3, the V gene TRBV30; no clear D. Trimming left V 2 bases short and J 1 base short, with 12 bases between. Germline assignment: CDR1 GTSNPN and CDR2 SVGIG (reference sequence). The CDR3 has 15 amino acids. The CDR3 DNA sequence: TGTGCCTGGAGTTATCGCCGTGGATCTGGAAACACCATATATTTT. Protein: CAWSYRRGSGNTIYF.

This clone was found once. The chain carries TRBV5-1 and TRBJ2-7; D possibly corresponds to TRBD2 (6 bases). This CDR3 is built from 15 residues. Germline V gene data show CDR1 as SGHRS and CDR2 as YFSETQ. Trimming removed 0 bases at V and 7 bases at J, with 17 bases between. The CDR3 spells CASSLDPTSLKEQYF. The CDR3 bases are TGCGCCAGCAGCTTGGACCCGACTAGTCTGAAGGAGCAGTACTTC.

The rearrangement links TRBV7-7 to TRBJ2-2; TRBD1 or TRBD2 may be the D gene (6 bases each). The CDR3 runs to 16 residues. Germline CDR1 is SSHAT and CDR2 is FNYEAQ (reference sequence). V gave up 6 bases and J gave up 2 bases, with 16 bases separating them. This chain's CDR3 is CASRRWGDINTGELFF. In DNA, the CDR3 is TGTGCCAGCAGGCGGTGGGGGGACATTAACACCGGGGAGCTGTTTTTT.

This sequence joins TRBV11-2 and TRBJ2-7; a possible D gene is TRBD1 (6 bases). This CDR3 spans 14 amino acids. Trimming removed 5 bases from V and 3 bases from J, with 14 bases in between. Germline CDR1 reads SGHAT; CDR2 reads FQNNGV. CDR3 bases: TGTGCCAGCAGCAGGTCAGGGGTGAGCTACGAGCAGTACTTC. It translates to CASSRSGVSYEQYF.

The chain uses TRBV5-5 and TRBJ2-1, with D perhaps matching TRBD1 or TRBD2 (5 bases each). The ends were cut back, 6 bases at V and 8 bases at J, with 21 bases in the middle. This CDR3 region has 15 residues. Germline CDR1 and CDR2: SGHKS and YYEKEE (reference sequence). CDR3 amino acids: CASNRKGTVSDEQFF. The CDR3, as DNA: TGTGCCAGCAACAGGAAGGGTACGGTTAGCGATGAGCAGTTCTTC.

Here the CDR3 reads CASSFTSGVYNEQFF. The CDR3 region has the DNA TGCGCCAGCAGCTTTACTAGCGGGGTCTACAATGAGCAGTTCTTC. This chain connects TRBV5-1 to TRBJ2-1, with TRBD2 matching 10 bases. The CDR3 is 15 amino acids. J gave up 3 bases and V 2 bases, and 2 bases lay outside the gene matches. The germline gives CDR1 SGHRS, CDR2 YFSETQ.

The chain couples TRBV6-6 to TRBJ1-1, with D perhaps TRBD1 (5 bases). Trimming removed 2 bases from V and 7 bases from J, with 17 bases in between. CDR3 size: 15 residues. CDR1 and CDR2 from the germline V gene are MNHNY and SVGAGI (reference sequence). The CDR3 spells CASSYVGTAVGEAFF. CDR3 nucleotide sequence: TGTGCCAGCAGTTACGTGGGGACCGCGGTGGGTGAAGCTTTCTTT.

This chain connects TRBV5-6 to TRBJ1-5, with a weak D call TRBD1 (6 bases). The V and J ends lost 4 bases and 5 bases respectively, with 16 bases between them. This CDR3 is built from 15 residues. Looked up from germline, CDR1 is SGHDT and CDR2 is YYEEEE. CDR3 coding DNA: TGTGCCAGCAGCCTGAATTGGGGGCAGGATCAGCCCCAGCATTTT. Its translation is CASSLNWGQDQPQHF.